This is a list of T cell receptor beta chains from one sample in a study of blood T cell repertoires in COVID-19. Generated by immunoSEQ multiplex PCR, the TCRdb table keeps only in-frame clones and is missing some. The top ten clones hold 17% of a sample with about 100,000 clones, roughly 83% of them seen once. Material for sequencing was peripheral blood. The receptor source for this set is a woman in her sixties or seventies with acute or convalescent COVID-19. Each CDR3 is given with its conserved first and last residue. The order of the fields is J gene, D gene, V gene, clone size, CDR3 protein, CDR3 DNA. The D gene is left open where the match is weak. For some rows the clone size is stated as once, few or many, or as a class when expanded; others skip it.

TRBJ1-2	NA	TRBV18	NA	CASSPPGASNYGYTF	TGTGCCAGCTCACCACCGGGAGCCTCTAACTATGGCTACACCTTC
TRBJ2-1	NA	TRBV11-3	NA	CASSLRRVNNEQFF	TGTGCCAGCAGCCTTCGCAGGGTTAATAATGAGCAGTTCTTC
TRBJ2-3	TRBD2	TRBV7-9	NA	CATNPAGSSTDTQYF	TGTGCCACCAATCCAGCGGGATCTAGCACAGATACGCAGTATTTT
TRBJ2-3	TRBD2	TRBV5-4	NA	CASSWRGGEADTQYF	TGTGCCAGCAGCTGGCGGGGGGGTGAGGCAGATACGCAGTATTTT
TRBJ1-1	TRBD1	TRBV20-1	NA	CSASLARGATEAFF	TGCAGTGCTAGTTTGGCCAGGGGGGCCACTGAAGCTTTCTTT
TRBJ2-1	NA	TRBV29-1	NA	CSVVGGNSYNEQFF	TGCAGCGTTGTGGGGGGTAACTCCTACAATGAGCAGTTCTTC
TRBJ2-7	NA	TRBV7-9	NA	CASSLGQGNEQYF	TGTGCCAGCAGCTTAGGGCAGGGTAACGAGCAGTACTTC
TRBJ2-5	TRBD2	TRBV6-5	NA	CASRSRGLAGETQYF	TGTGCCAGCAGAAGCAGGGGACTAGCAGGCGAGACCCAGTACTTC
TRBJ2-5	NA	TRBV9	NA	CASSPPGGRAETQYF	TGTGCCAGCAGCCCCCCCGGAGGGAGAGCAGAGACCCAGTACTTC
TRBJ1-6	NA	TRBV7-3	NA	CASSLNYRNSPLHF	TGTGCCAGCAGCTTAAATTACAGGAATTCACCCCTCCACTTT
TRBJ2-2	TRBD2	TRBV5-1	NA	CASSLKAGDTGELFF	TGCGCCAGCAGCCTTAAGGCGGGGGACACCGGGGAGCTGTTTTTT
TRBJ1-6	TRBD1	TRBV19	NA	CASRTRTGFSDSPLHF	TGTGCCAGTAGGACTCGGACAGGGTTTAGTGATTCACCCCTCCACTTT
TRBJ2-1	TRBD1	TRBV5-1	NA	CASSSIRGNNEQFF	TGCGCCAGCAGCTCGATCAGGGGGAACAATGAGCAGTTCTTC
TRBJ2-3	NA	TRBV5-4	few	CASSFTRGTDTQYF	TGTGCCAGCAGCTTTACGAGGGGGACAGATACGCAGTATTTT
TRBJ1-2	NA	TRBV7-2	NA	CASTPGGGNYGYTF	TGTGCCAGCACCCCCGGGGGGGGGAACTATGGCTACACCTTC
TRBJ1-5	NA	TRBV7-2	NA	CASSPAGTVSNQPQHF	TGTGCCAGCAGCCCCGCGGGGACGGTGAGCAATCAGCCCCAGCATTTT
TRBJ1-2	NA	TRBV12-3/TRBV12-4	NA	CASSFSGGGYTF	TGTGCCAGCAGTTTCTCGGGAGGTGGCTACACCTTC
TRBJ1-2	TRBD1	TRBV28	NA	CASSTTGGGNYGYTF	TGTGCCAGCAGTACCACAGGGGGAGGTAACTATGGCTACACCTTC
TRBJ1-1	TRBD1	TRBV5-4	NA	CASSRRYQQGMNTEAFF	TGTGCCAGCAGCAGACGATACCAACAGGGGATGAACACTGAAGCTTTCTTT
TRBJ2-7	NA	TRBV3-1/TRBV3-2	NA	CASSQDRWEAGGEQYF	TGTGCCAGCAGCCAAGACCGTTGGGAGGCAGGGGGGGAGCAGTACTTC
TRBJ1-1	NA	TRBV6-5	NA	CASSYSDGGRYTEAFF	TGTGCCAGCAGTTACTCTGACGGGGGGCGGTACACTGAAGCTTTCTTT
TRBJ2-5	TRBD1	TRBV5-1	NA	CASSFGVDRAFRETQYF	TGCGCCAGCAGCTTTGGGGTGGACAGGGCGTTTCGAGAGACCCAGTACTTC
TRBJ2-3	TRBD2	TRBV7-9	NA	CASSPGLAGNTQYF	TGTGCCAGCAGTCCGGGACTAGCGGGTAATACGCAGTATTTT
TRBJ2-7	TRBD2	TRBV6-6	once	CASGGLAGGYEQYF	TGTGCCAGCGGTGGACTAGCGGGGGGGTACGAGCAGTACTTC
TRBJ2-2	NA	TRBV28	NA	CASSFPGTGELFF	TGTGCCAGCAGTTTCCCGGGGACCGGGGAGCTGTTTTTT
TRBJ1-3	NA	TRBV6-6	NA	CASNTGVSGNTIYF	TGTGCCAGCAACACGGGAGTAAGCGGAAACACCATATATTTT
TRBJ2-2	TRBD1	TRBV4-1	NA	CASSLWTGTNTGELFF	TGCGCCAGCAGCCTTTGGACAGGGACCAACACCGGGGAGCTGTTTTTT
TRBJ2-1	NA	TRBV30	NA	CAWSVSVASVSDNEQFF	TGTGCCTGGAGTGTAAGCGTGGCTAGCGTTTCCGACAATGAGCAGTTCTTC
TRBJ1-1	TRBD1	TRBV3-1/TRBV3-2	NA	CASDPGGARNTEAFF	TGTGCCAGCGACCCAGGGGGCGCGAGGAACACTGAAGCTTTCTTT
TRBJ1-3	NA	TRBV6-6	NA	CASSPISKPSSGNTIYF	TGTGCCAGCAGTCCTATCTCGAAGCCTTCCTCTGGAAACACCATATATTTT
TRBJ2-5	TRBD2	TRBV28	NA	CATMGTSGVQETQYF	TGTGCCACCATGGGAACTAGCGGGGTTCAAGAGACCCAGTACTTC
TRBJ2-1	NA	TRBV11-2	NA	CASSLFSARGPYNEQFF	TGTGCCAGCAGTTTATTCAGCGCGCGGGGGCCCTACAATGAGCAGTTCTTC
TRBJ2-7	NA	TRBV6-4	NA	CARSGLYEQYF	TGTGCCAGAAGTGGGCTTTACGAGCAGTACTTC
TRBJ2-7	TRBD1	TRBV29-1	NA	CSVPGQGAIYEQYF	TGCAGCGTCCCCGGACAGGGGGCTATCTACGAGCAGTACTTC
TRBJ2-6	TRBD2	TRBV24-1	NA	CATSGSLGTSALSGANVLTF	TGTGCCACCAGTGGTTCCCTGGGGACTAGCGCCTTGTCTGGGGCCAACGTCCTGACTTTC
TRBJ2-1	TRBD2	TRBV5-1	once	CASSRGGGENDEQFF	TGCGCCAGCAGCCGGGGGGGCGGGGAAAATGATGAGCAGTTCTTC
TRBJ1-2	TRBD1	TRBV5-4	NA	CASSERTGGAYGYTF	TGTGCCAGCAGCGAACGAACAGGGGGCGCATATGGCTACACCTTC
TRBJ1-2	NA	TRBV3-1/TRBV3-2	few	CASTDGGGRYGYTF	TGTGCCAGCACCGACGGCGGGGGGCGCTATGGCTACACCTTC
TRBJ2-7	NA	TRBV11-3	NA	CASSLDRTGEQYF	TGTGCCAGCAGCTTAGATCGGACGGGGGAGCAGTACTTC
TRBJ1-2	TRBD1	TRBV28	NA	CASRTGGPYGYTF	TGTGCCAGCAGAACAGGGGGCCCCTATGGCTACACCTTC
TRBJ2-7	TRBD2	TRBV12-5	NA	CASGLVLAGGSYEQYF	TGTGCTAGTGGTTTGGTCCTAGCGGGGGGCTCCTACGAGCAGTACTTC
TRBJ2-3	NA	TRBV3-1/TRBV3-2	NA	CASSQRGPDTQYF	TGTGCCAGCAGCCAAAGAGGCCCAGATACGCAGTATTTT
TRBJ2-1	TRBD2	TRBV28	NA	CASSPGLAGAGYNEQFF	TGTGCCAGCAGTCCGGGACTAGCGGGGGCCGGTTACAATGAGCAGTTCTTC
TRBJ1-2	NA	TRBV3-1/TRBV3-2	once	CASSRNGVNYGYTF	TGTGCCAGCAGCCGAAACGGGGTTAACTATGGCTACACCTTC
TRBJ2-3	NA	TRBV2	NA	CASSDLAPGTDTQYF	TGTGCCAGCAGTGATCTAGCACCTGGCACAGATACGCAGTATTTT
TRBJ2-7	NA	TRBV3-1/TRBV3-2	NA	CASSRGYEQYF	TGTGCCAGCAGTCGGGGCTACGAGCAGTACTTC
TRBJ1-1	NA	TRBV7-9	once	CASSFGGNTEAFF	TGTGCCAGCAGCTTTGGCGGGAACACTGAAGCTTTCTTT
TRBJ2-5	TRBD1	TRBV19	once	CASSIEGDRAGRQETQYF	TGTGCCAGTAGTATTGAGGGGGACAGGGCAGGGCGGCAAGAGACCCAGTACTTC
TRBJ2-5	TRBD2	TRBV28	NA	CASSSTYSGGAVETQYF	TGTGCCAGCAGTTCAACATATAGCGGGGGGGCCGTAGAGACCCAGTACTTC
TRBJ1-1	NA	TRBV19	once	CQSGGAGTEAFF	TGCCAAAGCGGGGGAGCTGGCACTGAAGCTTTCTTT
TRBJ1-6	NA	TRBV4-2	once	CASSQVAREGSPLHF	TGTGCCAGCAGCCAAGTCGCTCGGGAGGGTTCACCCCTCCACTTT
TRBJ2-3	NA	TRBV12-3/TRBV12-4	NA	CASGGLRTDTQYF	TGTGCCAGCGGGGGACTTCGCACAGATACGCAGTATTTT